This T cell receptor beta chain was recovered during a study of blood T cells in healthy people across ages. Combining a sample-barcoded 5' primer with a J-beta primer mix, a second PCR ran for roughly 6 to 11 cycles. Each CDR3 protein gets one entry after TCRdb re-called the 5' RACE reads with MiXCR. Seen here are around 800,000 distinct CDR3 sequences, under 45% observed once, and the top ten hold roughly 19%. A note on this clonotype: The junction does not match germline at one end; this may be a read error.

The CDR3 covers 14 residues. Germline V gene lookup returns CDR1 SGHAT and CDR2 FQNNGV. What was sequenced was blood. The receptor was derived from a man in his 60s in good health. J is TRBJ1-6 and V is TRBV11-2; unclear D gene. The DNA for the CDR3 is TGTGCCAGCAGATCTACTGACGAATTCTCACCACTCCACTTT. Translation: CASRSTDEFSPLHF. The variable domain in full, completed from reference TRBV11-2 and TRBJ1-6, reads EAGVAQSPRYKIIEKRQSVAFWCNPISGHATLYWYQQILGQGPKLLIQFQNNGVVDDSQLPKDRFSAERLKGVDSTLKIQPAKLEDSAVYLCASRSTDEFSPLHFGNGTRLTVT.